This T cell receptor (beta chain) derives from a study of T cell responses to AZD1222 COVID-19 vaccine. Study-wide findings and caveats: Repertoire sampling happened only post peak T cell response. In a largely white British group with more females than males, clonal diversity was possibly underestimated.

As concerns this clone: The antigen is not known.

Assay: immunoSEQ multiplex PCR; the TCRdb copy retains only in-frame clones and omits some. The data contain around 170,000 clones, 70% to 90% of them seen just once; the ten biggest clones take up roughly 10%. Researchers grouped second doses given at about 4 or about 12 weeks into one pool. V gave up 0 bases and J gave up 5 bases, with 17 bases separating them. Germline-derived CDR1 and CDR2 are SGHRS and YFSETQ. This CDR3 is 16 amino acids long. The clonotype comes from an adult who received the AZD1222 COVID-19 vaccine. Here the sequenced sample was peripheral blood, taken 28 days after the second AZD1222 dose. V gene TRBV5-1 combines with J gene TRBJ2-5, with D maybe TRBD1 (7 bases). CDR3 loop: CASSLGQGGAWETQYF. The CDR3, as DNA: TGCGCCAGCAGCTTGGGGCAGGGGGGCGCGTGGGAGACCCAGTACTTC.